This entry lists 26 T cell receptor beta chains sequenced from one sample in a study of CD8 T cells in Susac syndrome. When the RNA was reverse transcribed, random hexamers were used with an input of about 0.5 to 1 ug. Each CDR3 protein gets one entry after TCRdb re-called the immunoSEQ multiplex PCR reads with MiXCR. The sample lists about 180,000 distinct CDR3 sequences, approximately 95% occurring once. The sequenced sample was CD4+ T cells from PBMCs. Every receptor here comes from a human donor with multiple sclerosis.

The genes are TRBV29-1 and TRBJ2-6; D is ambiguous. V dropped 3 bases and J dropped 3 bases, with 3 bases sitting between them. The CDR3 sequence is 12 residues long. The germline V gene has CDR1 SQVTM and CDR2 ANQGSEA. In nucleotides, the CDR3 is TGCAGCGTTGATCTTGGGGCCAACGTCCTGACTTTC. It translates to CSVDLGANVLTF.

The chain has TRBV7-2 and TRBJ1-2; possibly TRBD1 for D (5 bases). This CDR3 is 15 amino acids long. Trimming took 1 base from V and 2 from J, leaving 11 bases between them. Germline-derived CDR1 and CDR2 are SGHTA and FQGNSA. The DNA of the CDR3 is TGTGCCAGCAGCTTAGACAGGACCTTCAACTATGGCTACACCTTC. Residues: CASSLDRTFNYGYTF. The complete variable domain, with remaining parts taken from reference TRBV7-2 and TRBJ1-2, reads GAGVSQSPSNKVTEKGKDVELRCDPISGHTALYWYRQSLGQGLEFLIYFQGNSAPDKSGLPSDRFSAERTGGSVSTLTIQRTQQEDSAVYLCASSLDRTFNYGYTFGSGTRLTVV.

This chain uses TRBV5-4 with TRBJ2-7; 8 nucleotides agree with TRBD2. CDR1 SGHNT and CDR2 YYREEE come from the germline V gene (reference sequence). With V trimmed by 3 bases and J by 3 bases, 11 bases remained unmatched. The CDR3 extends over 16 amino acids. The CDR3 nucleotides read TGTGCCAGCAGCTCGGGGGGGGCAGGGCGGATCTACGAGCAGTACTTC. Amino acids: CASSSGGAGRIYEQYF. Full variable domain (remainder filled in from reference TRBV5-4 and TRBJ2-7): ETGVTQSPTHLIKTRGQQVTLRCSSQSGHNTVSWYQQALGQGPQFIFQYYREEENGRGNFPPRFSGLQFPNYSSELNVNALELDDSALYLCASSSGGAGRIYEQYFGPGTRLTVT.

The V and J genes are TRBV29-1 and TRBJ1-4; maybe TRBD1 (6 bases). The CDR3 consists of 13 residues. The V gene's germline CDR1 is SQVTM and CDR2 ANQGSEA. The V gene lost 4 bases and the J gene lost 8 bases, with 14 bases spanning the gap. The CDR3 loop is CSVVAGVGEKLFF. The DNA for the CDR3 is TGCAGCGTTGTGGCAGGGGTTGGGGAAAAACTGTTTTTT.

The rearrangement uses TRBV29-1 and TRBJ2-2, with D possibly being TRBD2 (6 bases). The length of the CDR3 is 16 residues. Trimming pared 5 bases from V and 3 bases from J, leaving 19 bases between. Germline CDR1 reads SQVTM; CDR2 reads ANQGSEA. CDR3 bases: TGCAGCGTTACCATAGCGGCCCCTCATTACACCGGGGAGCTGTTTTTT. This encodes CSVTIAAPHYTGELFF.

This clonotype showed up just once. In DNA form, the CDR3 reads TGTGCCTGGAGTGTGGGGGCGGGTTCCACAGATACGCAGTATTTT. It codes for CAWSVGAGSTDTQYF. V and J are TRBV30 and TRBJ2-3, with a possible D match to TRBD1 (6 bases). This CDR3 region has 15 residues. V dropped 0 bases and J dropped 2 bases, with 12 bases sitting between them. Germline assignment: CDR1 GTSNPN and CDR2 SVGIG (reference sequence).

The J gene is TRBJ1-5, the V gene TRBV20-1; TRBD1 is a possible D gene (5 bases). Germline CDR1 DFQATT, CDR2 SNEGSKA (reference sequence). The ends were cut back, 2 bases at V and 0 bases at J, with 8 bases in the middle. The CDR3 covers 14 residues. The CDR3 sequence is CSARQGYSNQPQHF. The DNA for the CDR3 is TGCAGTGCTAGACAGGGATATAGCAATCAGCCCCAGCATTTT.

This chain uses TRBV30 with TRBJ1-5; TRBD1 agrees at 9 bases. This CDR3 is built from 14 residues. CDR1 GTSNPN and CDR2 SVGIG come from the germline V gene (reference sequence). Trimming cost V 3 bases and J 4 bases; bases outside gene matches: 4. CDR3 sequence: CAWSLGQGNQPQHF. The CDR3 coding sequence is TGTGCCTGGAGCCTGGGACAGGGTAATCAGCCCCAGCATTTT.

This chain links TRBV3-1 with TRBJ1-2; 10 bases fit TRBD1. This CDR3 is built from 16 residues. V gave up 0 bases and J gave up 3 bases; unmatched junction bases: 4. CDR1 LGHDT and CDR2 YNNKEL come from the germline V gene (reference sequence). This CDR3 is CASSQETGGFYYGYTF. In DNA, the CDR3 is TGTGCCAGCAGCCAAGAGACAGGGGGCTTCTACTATGGCTACACCTTC.

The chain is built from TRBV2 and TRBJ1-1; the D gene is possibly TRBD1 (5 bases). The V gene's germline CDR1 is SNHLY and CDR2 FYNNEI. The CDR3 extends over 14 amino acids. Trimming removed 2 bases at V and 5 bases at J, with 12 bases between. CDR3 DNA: TGTGCCAGCAGTGAAAGAGGGGAATGGACTGAAGCTTTCTTT. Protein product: CASSERGEWTEAFF.

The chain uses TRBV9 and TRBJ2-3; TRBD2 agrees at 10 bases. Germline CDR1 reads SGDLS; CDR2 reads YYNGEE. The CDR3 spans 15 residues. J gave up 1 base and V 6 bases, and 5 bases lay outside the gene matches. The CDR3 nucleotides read TGTGCCAGCACCCTCGGGACTAGCGGCACAGATACGCAGTATTTT. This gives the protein CASTLGTSGTDTQYF.

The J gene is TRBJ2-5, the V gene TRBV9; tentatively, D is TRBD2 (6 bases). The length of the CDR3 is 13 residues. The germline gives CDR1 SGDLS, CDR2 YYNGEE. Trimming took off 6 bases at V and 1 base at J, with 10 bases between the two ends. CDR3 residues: CASNRDSQETQYF. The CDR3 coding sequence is TGTGCCAGCAACCGGGACTCCCAAGAGACCCAGTACTTC.

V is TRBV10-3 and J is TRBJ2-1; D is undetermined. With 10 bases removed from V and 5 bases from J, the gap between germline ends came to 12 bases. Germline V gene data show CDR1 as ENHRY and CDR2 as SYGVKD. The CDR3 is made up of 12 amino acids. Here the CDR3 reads CASRQPDNEQFF. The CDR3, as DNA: TGTGCCAGTCGGCAGCCGGACAATGAGCAGTTCTTC.

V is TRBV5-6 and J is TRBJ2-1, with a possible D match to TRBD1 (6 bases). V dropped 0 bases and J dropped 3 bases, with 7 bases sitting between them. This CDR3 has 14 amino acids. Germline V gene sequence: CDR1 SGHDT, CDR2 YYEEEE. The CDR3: CASSLGTDYNEQFF. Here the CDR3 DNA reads TGTGCCAGCAGCTTGGGGACAGACTACAATGAGCAGTTCTTC. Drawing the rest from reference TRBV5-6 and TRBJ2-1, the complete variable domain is DAGVTQSPTHLIKTRGQQVTLRCSPKSGHDTVSWYQQALGQGPQFIFQYYEEEERQRGNFPDRFSGHQFPNYSSELNVNALLLGDSALYLCASSLGTDYNEQFFGPGTRLTVL.

The CDR3 DNA sequence: TGTGCCAGCAGCACGGGACAGCTTCACTACCAAGAGACCCAGTACTTC. Its protein is CASSTGQLHYQETQYF. The chain has TRBV7-9 and TRBJ2-5; TRBD1 matches at 7 bases. This CDR3 is built from 16 residues. After removal of 5 bases from V and 0 bases from J, the junction contained 9 bases not matched to a gene. Germline V gene data show CDR1 as SEHNR and CDR2 as FQNEAQ (reference sequence).

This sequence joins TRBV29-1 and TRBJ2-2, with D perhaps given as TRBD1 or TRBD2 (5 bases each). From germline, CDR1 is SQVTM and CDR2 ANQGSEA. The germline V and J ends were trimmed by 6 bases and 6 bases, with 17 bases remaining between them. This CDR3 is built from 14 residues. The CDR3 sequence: CSVGEGNVAGELFF. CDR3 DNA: TGCAGCGTGGGAGAGGGGAACGTGGCCGGGGAGCTGTTTTTT.

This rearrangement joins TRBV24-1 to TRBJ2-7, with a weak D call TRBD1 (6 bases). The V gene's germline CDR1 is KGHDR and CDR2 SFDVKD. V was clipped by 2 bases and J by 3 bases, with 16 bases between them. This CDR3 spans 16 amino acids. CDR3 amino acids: CATSDSRGNRYYEQYF. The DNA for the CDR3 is TGTGCCACCAGTGATTCAAGGGGGAATCGTTACTACGAGCAGTACTTC.

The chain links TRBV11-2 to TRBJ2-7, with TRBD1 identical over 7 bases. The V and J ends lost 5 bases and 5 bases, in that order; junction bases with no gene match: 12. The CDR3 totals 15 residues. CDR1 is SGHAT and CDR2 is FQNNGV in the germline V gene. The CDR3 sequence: CASSTLVRGHHEQYF. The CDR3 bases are TGTGCCAGCAGCACGCTCGTAAGGGGGCACCACGAGCAGTACTTC.

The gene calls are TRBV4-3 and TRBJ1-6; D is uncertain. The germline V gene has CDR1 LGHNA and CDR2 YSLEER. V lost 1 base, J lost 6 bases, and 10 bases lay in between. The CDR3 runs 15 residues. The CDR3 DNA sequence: TGCGCCAGCAGCCAAGTTGTAAAGGGTAATTCACCCCTCCACTTT. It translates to CASSQVVKGNSPLHF.

In DNA, the CDR3 is TGTGCCAGTAGCACCGACATTATACTCAATCAGCCCCAGCATTTT. It codes for CASSTDIILNQPQHF. The V gene is TRBV19, the J gene TRBJ1-5; the D is unclear. Germline V gene lookup returns CDR1 LNHDA and CDR2 SQIVND (reference sequence). Between the trimmed V and J ends, which lost 6 bases and 3 bases, there was a span of 15 bases. The CDR3 is made up of 15 amino acids.

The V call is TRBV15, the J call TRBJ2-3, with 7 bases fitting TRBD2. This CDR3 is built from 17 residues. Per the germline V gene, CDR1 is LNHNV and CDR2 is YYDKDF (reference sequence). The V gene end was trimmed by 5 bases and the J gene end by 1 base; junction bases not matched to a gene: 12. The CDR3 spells CATSGRTLASRTDTQYF. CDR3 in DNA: TGTGCCACCAGCGGACGAACACTAGCGTCTCGCACAGATACGCAGTATTTT.

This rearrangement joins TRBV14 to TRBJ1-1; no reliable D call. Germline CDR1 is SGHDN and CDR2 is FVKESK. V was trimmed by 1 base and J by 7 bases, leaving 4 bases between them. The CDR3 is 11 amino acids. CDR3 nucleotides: TGTGCCAGCAGCCAAGCGGATGAAGCTTTCTTT. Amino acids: CASSQADEAFF.

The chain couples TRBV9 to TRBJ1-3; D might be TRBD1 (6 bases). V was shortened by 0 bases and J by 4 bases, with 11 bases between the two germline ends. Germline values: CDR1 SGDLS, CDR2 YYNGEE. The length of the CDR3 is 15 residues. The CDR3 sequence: CASSVAGAGGNTIYF. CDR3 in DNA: TGTGCCAGCAGCGTAGCAGGGGCCGGGGGAAACACCATATATTTT. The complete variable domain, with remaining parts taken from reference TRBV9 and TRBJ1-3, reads DSGVTQTPKHLITATGQRVTLRCSPRSGDLSVYWYQQSLDQGLQFLIQYYNGEERAKGNILERFSAQQFPDLHSELNLSSLELGDSALYFCASSVAGAGGNTIYFGEGSWLTVV.

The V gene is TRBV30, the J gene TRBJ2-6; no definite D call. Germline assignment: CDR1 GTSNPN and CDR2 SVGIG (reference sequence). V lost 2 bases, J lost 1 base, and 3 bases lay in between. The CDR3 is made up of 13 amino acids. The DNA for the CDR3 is TGTGCCTGGAGTTTTTCTGGGGCCAACGTCCTGACTTTC. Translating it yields CAWSFSGANVLTF.

CDR3 bases: TGTGCCTGGAGTGACTTGACTAGCGTACTCTACAATGAGCAGTTCTTC. This gives the protein CAWSDLTSVLYNEQFF. This chain joins TRBV30 and TRBJ2-1; 8 bases match TRBD2. Looked up from germline, CDR1 is GTSNPN and CDR2 is SVGIG (reference sequence). The CDR3 runs 16 residues. Trimming removed 1 base from V and 3 bases from J; junction bases left unmatched: 8.

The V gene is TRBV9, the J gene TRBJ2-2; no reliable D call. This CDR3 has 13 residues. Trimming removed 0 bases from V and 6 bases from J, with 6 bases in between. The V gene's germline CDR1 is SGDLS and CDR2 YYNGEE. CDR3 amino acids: CASSVDLPGELFF. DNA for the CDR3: TGTGCCAGCAGCGTAGATCTCCCCGGGGAGCTGTTTTTT.